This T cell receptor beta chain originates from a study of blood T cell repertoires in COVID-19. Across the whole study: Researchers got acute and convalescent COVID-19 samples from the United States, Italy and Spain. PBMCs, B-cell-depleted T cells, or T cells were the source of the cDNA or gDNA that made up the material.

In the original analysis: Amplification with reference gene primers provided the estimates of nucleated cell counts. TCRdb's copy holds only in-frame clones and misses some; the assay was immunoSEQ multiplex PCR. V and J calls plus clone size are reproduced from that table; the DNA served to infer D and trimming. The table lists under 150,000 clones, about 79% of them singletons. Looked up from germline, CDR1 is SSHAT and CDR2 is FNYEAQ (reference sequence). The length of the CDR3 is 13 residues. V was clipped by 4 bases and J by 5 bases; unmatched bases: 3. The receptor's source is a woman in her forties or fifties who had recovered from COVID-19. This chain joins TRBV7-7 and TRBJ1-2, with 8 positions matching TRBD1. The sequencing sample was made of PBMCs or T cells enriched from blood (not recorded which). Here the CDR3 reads CASSSTGAYGYTF. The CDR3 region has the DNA TGTGCCAGCAGCTCGACAGGGGCGTATGGCTACACCTTC.